Sequencing of this T cell receptor beta chain was carried out in a study of control samples from healthy donors and cancer patients. The CDR3 has 16 amino acids. The V and J ends lost 1 base and 1 base respectively, with 14 bases between them. Germline V CDR1 and CDR2: SGHRS, YFSETQ. The protocol was immunoSEQ multiplex PCR, while the TCRdb copy is restricted to in-frame clones and leaves out a portion. Among 210,000 or so clones listed, roughly nine tenths were seen once. Sequencing was performed on blood. The source of this sequence is a man aged 25 to 40 in good health. The genes are TRBV5-1 and TRBJ1-1; D call uncertain. CDR3 protein: CASSLSPTTTNTEAFF. In DNA form, the CDR3 reads TGCGCCAGCAGCTTGTCCCCGACGACGACGAACACTGAAGCTTTCTTT.